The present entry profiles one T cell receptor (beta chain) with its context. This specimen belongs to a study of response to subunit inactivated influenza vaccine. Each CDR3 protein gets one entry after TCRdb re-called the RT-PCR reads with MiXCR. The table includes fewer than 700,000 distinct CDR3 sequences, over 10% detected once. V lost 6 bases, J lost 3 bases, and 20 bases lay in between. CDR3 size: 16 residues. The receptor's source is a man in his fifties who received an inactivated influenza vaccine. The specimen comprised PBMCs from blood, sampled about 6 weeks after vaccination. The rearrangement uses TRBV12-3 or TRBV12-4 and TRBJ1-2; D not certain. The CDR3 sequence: CASSSSRFKKDYGYTF. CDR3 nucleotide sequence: TGTGCCAGCAGCTCCAGCCGGTTTAAGAAGGACTATGGCTACACCTTC.